The present T cell receptor beta chain was sequenced within a study of shared clonotypes between healthy human individuals. Study-wide points: Compared with clonotypes that all four donors shared, non-shared clonotypes had lower generation probabilities.

A remark on this clone: Its target is not known.

Profiled with immunoSEQ multiplex PCR; TCRdb holds only in-frame clones, not every one. The sample shows 2,100,000 or so clones, 95% of them seen only once. Sequenced sample: naive CD4+ T cells sorted from blood. Subset given: CD45RA+ positively selected. This clonotype was obtained from a man younger than 35 in good health.

CDR3 DNA sequence: TGCGCCAGCGGTGGAGGCCAGAACACTGAAGCTTTCTTT. It translates to CASGGGQNTEAFF. The chain is built from TRBV5-1 and TRBJ1-1; no firm D call. V lost 7 bases, J lost 1 base, and 11 bases lay in between. The germline CDR1 and CDR2 sequences are SGHRS and YFSETQ. CDR3 length: 13 amino acids.